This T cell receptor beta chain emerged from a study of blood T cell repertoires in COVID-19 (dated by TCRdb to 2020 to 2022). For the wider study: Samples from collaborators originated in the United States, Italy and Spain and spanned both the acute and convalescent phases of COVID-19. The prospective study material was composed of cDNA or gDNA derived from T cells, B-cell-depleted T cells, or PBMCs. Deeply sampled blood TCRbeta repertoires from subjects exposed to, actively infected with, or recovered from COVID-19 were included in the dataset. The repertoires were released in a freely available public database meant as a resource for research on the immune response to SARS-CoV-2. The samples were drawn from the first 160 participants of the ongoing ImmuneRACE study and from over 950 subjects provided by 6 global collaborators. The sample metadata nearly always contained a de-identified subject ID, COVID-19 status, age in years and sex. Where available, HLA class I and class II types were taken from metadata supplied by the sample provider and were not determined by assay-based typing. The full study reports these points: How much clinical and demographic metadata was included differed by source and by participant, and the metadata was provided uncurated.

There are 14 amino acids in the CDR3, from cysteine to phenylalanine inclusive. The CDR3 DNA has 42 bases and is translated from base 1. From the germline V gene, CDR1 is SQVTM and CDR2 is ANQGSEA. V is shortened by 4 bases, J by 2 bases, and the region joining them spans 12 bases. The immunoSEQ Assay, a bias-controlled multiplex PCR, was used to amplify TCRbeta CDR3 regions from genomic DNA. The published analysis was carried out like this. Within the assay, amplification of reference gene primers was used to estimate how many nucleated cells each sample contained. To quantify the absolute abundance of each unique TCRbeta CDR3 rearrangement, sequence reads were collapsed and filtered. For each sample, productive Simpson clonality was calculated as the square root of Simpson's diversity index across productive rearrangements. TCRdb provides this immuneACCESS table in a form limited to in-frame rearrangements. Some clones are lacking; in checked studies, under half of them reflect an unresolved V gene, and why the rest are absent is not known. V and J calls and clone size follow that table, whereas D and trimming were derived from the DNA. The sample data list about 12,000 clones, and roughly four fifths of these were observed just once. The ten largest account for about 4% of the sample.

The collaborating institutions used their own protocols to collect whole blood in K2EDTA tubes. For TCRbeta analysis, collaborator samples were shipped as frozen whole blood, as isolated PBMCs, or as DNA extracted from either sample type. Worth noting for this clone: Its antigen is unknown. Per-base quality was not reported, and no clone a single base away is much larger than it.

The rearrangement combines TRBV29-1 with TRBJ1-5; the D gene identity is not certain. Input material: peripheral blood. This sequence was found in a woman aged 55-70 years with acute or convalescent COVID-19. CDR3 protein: CSVAITQGNQPQHF. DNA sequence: TGCAGCGTTGCAATCACCCAGGGCAATCAGCCCCAGCATTTT.